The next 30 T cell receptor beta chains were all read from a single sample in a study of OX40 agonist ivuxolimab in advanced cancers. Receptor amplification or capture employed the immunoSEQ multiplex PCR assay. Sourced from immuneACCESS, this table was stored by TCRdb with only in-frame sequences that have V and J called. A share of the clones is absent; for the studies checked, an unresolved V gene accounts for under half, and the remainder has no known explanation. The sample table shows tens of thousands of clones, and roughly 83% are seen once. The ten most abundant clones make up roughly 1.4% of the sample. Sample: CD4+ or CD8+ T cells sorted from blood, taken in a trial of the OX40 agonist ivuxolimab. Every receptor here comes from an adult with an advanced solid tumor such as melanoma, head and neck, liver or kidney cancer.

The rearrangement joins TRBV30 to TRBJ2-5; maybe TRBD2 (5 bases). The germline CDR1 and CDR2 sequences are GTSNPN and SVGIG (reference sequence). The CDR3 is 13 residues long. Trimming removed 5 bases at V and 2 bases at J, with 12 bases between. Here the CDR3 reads CAWGRGRQETQYF. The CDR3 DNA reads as TGTGCCTGGGGCAGAGGGCGGCAAGAGACCCAGTACTTC.

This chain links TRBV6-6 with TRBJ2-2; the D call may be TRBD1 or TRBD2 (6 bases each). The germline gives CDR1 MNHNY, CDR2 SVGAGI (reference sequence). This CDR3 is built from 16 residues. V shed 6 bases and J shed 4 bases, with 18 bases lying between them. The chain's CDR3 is CASSRYSGAPTGELFF. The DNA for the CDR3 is TGTGCCAGCAGCCGCTACTCGGGGGCCCCCACCGGGGAGCTGTTTTTT.

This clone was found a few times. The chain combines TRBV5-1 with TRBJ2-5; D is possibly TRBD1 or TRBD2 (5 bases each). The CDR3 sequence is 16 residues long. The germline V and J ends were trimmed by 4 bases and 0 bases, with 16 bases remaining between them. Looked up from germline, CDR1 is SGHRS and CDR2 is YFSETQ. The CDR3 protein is CASSPPVGTHQETQYF. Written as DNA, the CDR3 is TGCGCCAGCAGCCCCCCGGTAGGGACCCACCAAGAGACCCAGTACTTC.

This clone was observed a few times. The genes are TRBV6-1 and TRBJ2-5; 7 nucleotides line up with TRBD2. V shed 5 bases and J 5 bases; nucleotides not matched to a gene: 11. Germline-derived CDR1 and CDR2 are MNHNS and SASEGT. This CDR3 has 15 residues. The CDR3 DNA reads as TGTGCCAGCAGTATGACGGGGAGGGTGGGGGAGACCCAGTACTTC. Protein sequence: CASSMTGRVGETQYF.

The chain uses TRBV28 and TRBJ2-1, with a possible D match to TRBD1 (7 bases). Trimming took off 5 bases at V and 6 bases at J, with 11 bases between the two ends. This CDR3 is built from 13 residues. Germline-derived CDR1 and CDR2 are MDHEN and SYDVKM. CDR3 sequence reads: CASSQGGPNEQFF. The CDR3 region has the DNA TGTGCCAGCAGTCAGGGGGGCCCCAATGAGCAGTTCTTC.

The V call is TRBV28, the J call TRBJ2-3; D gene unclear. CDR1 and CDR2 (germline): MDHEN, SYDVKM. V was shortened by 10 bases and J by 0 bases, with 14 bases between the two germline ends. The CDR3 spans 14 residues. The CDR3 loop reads CATQVVRSTDTQYF. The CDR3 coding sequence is TGTGCCACTCAAGTGGTCCGAAGCACAGATACGCAGTATTTT.

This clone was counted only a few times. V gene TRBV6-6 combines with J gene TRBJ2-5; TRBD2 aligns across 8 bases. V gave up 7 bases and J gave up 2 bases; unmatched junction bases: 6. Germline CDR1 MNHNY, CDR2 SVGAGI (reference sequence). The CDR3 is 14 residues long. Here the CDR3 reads CASTTGGAQETQYF. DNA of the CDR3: TGTGCCAGCACAACGGGGGGGGCGCAAGAGACCCAGTACTTC.

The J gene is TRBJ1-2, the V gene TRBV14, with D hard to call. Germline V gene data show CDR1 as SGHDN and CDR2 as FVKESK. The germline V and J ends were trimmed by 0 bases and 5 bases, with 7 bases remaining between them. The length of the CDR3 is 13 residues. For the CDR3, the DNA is TGTGCCAGCAGCCAAGATGGCCTTTATGGCTACACCTTC. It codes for CASSQDGLYGYTF.

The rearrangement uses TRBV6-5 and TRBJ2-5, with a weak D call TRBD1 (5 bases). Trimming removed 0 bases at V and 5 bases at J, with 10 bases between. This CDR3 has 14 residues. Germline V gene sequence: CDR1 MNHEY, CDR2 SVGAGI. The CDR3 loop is CASSYSWTTETQYF. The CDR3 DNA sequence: TGTGCCAGCAGTTACTCCTGGACAACGGAGACCCAGTACTTC.

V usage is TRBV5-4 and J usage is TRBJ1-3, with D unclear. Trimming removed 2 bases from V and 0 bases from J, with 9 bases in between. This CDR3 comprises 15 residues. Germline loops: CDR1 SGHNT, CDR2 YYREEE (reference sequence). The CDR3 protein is CASSLPGPSGNTIYF. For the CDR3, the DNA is TGTGCCAGCAGCTTACCAGGACCCTCTGGAAACACCATATATTTT.

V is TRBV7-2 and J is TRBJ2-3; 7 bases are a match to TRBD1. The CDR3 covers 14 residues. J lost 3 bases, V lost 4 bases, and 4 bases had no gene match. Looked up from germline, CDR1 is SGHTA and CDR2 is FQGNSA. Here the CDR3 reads CASSSKQGTDTQYF. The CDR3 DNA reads TGTGCCAGCAGCTCAAAACAGGGGACAGATACGCAGTATTTT.

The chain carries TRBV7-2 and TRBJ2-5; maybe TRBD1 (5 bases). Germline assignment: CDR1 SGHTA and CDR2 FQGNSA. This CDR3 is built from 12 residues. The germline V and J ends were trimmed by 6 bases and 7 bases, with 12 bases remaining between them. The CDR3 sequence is CASRTQGGTQYF. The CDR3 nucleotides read TGTGCCAGCAGAACCCAGGGTGGGACCCAGTACTTC.

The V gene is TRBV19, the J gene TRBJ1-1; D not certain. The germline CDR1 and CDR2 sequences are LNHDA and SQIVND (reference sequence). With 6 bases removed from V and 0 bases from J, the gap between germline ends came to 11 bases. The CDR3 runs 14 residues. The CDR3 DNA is TGTGCCAGTAGACTAGGAGGGTTGAACACTGAAGCTTTCTTT. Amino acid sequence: CASRLGGLNTEAFF.

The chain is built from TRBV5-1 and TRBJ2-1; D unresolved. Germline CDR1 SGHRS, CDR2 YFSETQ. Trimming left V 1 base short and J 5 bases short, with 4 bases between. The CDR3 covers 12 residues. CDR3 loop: CASSLTDNEQFF. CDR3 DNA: TGCGCCAGCAGCTTGACTGACAATGAGCAGTTCTTC.

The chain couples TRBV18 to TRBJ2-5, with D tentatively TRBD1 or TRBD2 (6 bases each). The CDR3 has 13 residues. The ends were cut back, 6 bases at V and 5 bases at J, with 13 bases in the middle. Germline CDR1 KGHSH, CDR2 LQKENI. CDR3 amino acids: CASSFGGGETQYF. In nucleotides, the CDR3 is TGTGCCAGCTCGTTCGGAGGGGGGGAGACCCAGTACTTC.

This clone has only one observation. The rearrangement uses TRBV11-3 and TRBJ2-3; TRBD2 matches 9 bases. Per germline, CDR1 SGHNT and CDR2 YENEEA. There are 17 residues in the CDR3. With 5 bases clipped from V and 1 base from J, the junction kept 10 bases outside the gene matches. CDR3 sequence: CASSRAAGGTGTDTQYF. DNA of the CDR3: TGTGCCAGCAGCCGAGCAGCGGGGGGTACTGGCACAGATACGCAGTATTTT.

CDR3: CASSSTGTGGVHNSPLHF. CDR3 coding DNA: TGTGCCAGCAGCTCCACCGGGACAGGGGGCGTCCATAATTCACCCCTCCACTTT. The J gene is TRBJ1-6, the V gene TRBV13; 12 positions match TRBD1. V lost 4 bases and J lost 5; bases outside the gene matches: 9. The germline CDR1 and CDR2 sequences are PRHDT and FYEKMQ (reference sequence). The CDR3 extends over 18 amino acids.

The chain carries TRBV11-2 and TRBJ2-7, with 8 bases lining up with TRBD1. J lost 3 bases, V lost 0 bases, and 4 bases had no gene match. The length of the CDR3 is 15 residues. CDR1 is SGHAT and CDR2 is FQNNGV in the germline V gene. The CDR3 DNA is TGTGCCAGCAGCTTAGAAGGGGACAGGAGCTACGAGCAGTACTTC. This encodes CASSLEGDRSYEQYF.

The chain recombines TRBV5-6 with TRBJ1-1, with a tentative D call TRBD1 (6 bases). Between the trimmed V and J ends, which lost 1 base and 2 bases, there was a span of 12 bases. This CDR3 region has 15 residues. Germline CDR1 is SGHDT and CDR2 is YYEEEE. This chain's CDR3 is CASSLPTGSNTEAFF. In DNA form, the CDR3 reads TGTGCCAGCAGCTTGCCCACAGGGTCAAACACTGAAGCTTTCTTT.

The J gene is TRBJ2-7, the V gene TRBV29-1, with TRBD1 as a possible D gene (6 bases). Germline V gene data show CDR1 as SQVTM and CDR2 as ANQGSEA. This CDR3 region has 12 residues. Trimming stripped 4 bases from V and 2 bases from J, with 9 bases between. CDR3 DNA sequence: TGCAGCGTTGGGACAGACCCCTACGAGCAGTACTTC. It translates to CSVGTDPYEQYF.

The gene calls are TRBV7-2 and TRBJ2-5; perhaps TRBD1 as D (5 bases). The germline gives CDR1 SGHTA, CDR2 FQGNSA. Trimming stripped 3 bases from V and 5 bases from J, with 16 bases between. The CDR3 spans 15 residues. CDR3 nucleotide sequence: TGTGCCAGCAGCTTTAATTTTGGGGCCCGTGAGACCCAGTACTTC. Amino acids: CASSFNFGARETQYF.

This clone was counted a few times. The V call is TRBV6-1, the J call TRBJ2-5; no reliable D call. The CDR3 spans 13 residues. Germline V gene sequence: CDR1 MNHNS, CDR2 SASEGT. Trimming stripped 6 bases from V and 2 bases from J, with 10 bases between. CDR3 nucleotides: TGTGCCAGCAGCTCGTCCCCTCAAGAGACCCAGTACTTC. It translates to CASSSSPQETQYF.

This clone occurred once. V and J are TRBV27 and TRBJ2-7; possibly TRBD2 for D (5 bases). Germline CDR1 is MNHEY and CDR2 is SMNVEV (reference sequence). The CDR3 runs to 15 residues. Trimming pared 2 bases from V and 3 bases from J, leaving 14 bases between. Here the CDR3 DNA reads TGTGCCAGCAGTTTAAGGCTAGCAGATTTCTACGAGCAGTACTTC. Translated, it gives CASSLRLADFYEQYF.

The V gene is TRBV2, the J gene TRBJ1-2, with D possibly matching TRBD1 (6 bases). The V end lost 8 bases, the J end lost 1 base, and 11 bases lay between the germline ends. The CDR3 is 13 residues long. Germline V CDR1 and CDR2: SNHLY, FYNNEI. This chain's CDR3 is CASRNRVNYGYTF. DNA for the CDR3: TGTGCCAGCCGTAACAGGGTTAACTATGGCTACACCTTC. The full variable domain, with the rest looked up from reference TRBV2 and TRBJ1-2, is EPEVTQTPSHQVTQMGQEVILRCVPISNHLYFYWYRQILGQKVEFLVSFYNNEISEKSEIFDDQFSVERPDGSNFTLKIRSTKLEDSAMYFCASRNRVNYGYTFGSGTRLTVV.

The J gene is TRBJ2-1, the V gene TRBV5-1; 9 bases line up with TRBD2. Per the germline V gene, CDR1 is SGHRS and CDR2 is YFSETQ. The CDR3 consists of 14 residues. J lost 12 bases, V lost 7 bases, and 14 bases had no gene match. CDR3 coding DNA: TGCGCCAGCCTTAGCGGGGGATCCCCTTCTGGGCAGTTCTTC. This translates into CASLSGGSPSGQFF.

CDR3 nucleotide sequence: TGTGCCAGCTCACCAGGAGGGGGACCAAACGAGCAGTACTTC. Residues: CASSPGGGPNEQYF. This chain joins TRBV18 and TRBJ2-7; tentatively, D is TRBD1 or TRBD2 (6 bases each). The germline CDR1 and CDR2 sequences are KGHSH and LQKENI. Trimming shortened V by 2 bases and J by 5 bases, and 13 bases separated the two germline ends. The CDR3 totals 14 residues.

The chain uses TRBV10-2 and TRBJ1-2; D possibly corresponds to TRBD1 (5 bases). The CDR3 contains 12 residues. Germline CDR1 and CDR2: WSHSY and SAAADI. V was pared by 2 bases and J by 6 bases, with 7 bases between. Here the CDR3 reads CASSEAGNGYTF. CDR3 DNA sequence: TGCGCCAGCAGTGAGGCAGGGAATGGCTACACCTTC.

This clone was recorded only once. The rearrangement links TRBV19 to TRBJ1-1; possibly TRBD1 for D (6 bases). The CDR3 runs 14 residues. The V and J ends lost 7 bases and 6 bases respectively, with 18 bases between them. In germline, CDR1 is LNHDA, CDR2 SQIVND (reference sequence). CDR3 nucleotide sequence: TGTGCCAGTAACGGGGGGCCGGGTACTCCTGAAGCTTTCTTT. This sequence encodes CASNGGPGTPEAFF. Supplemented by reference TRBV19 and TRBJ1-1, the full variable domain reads DGGITQSPKYLFRKEGQNVTLSCEQNLNHDAMYWYRQDPGQGLRLIYYSQIVNDFQKGDIAEGYSVSREKKESFPLTVTSAQKNPTAFYLCASNGGPGTPEAFFGQGTRLTVV.

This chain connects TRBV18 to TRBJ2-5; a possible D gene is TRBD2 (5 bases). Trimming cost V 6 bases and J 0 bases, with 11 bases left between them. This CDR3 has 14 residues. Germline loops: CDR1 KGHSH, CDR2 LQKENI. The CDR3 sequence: CASSDGLYQETQYF. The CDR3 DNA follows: TGTGCCAGCTCGGACGGACTGTACCAAGAGACCCAGTACTTC. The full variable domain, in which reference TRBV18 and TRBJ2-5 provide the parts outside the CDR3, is NAGVMQNPRHLVRRRGQEARLRCSPMKGHSHVYWYRQLPEEGLKFMVYLQKENIIDESGMPKERFSAEFPKEGPSILRIQQVVRGDSAAYFCASSDGLYQETQYFGPGTRLLVL.

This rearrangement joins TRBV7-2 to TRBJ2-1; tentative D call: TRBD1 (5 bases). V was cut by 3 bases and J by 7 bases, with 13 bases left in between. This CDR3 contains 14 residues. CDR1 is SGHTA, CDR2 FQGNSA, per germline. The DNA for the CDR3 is TGTGCCAGCAGCTTGGCAGGGCCTCGAAATGAGCAGTTCTTC. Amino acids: CASSLAGPRNEQFF.